Below are 13 T cell receptor beta chains sequenced from a single sample in a study of blood T cell repertoires in COVID-19. Method: immunoSEQ multiplex PCR; TCRdb's copy keeps in-frame clones and lacks some. This sample carries about 120,000 clones, around four fifths of them seen once, and the ten largest clones take approximately 2.3%. The sequenced material came from peripheral blood. These receptors all come from a man aged 25-40 years with acute or convalescent COVID-19.

This chain joins TRBV9 and TRBJ1-1; 9 positions match TRBD1. This CDR3 contains 18 residues. The ends lost 3 bases at V and 6 bases at J; junction bases unmatched: 18. Germline V gene sequence: CDR1 SGDLS, CDR2 YYNGEE. The CDR3 DNA follows: TGTGCCAGCAGCGCCTCGGGACAGGGAGCAATATGGGGTCCTGAAGCTTTCTTT. It yields the protein CASSASGQGAIWGPEAFF.

V is TRBV7-2 and J is TRBJ1-6; TRBD1 aligns across 7 bases. The CDR3 spans 15 residues. Looked up from germline, CDR1 is SGHTA and CDR2 is FQGNSA. The V gene end was trimmed by 4 bases and the J gene end by 6 bases; junction bases not matched to a gene: 6. This CDR3 reads CASSSAGTVNSPLHF. Written as DNA, the CDR3 is TGTGCCAGCAGCTCCGCCGGGACAGTTAATTCACCCCTCCACTTT.

Here the CDR3 reads CASSYSRGQGKLEQYF. CDR3 coding DNA: TGTGCCAGCAGTTACTCGAGGGGACAGGGGAAACTTGAGCAGTACTTC. The chain has TRBV6-5 and TRBJ2-7, with TRBD1 matching 10 bases. The V gene's germline CDR1 is MNHEY and CDR2 SVGAGI. The CDR3 is 16 residues long. The trim removed 0 bases at V and 7 bases at J, leaving 9 bases unmatched.

The genes are TRBV5-1 and TRBJ2-5, with 13 bases that match TRBD2. J was trimmed by 1 base and V by 1 base; bases with no gene match: 4. The V gene's germline CDR1 is SGHRS and CDR2 YFSETQ. CDR3 size: 17 residues. The DNA of the CDR3 is TGCGCCAGCAGCTTGACTAGCGGGAGGGAATTCCAAGAGACCCAGTACTTC. This sequence encodes CASSLTSGREFQETQYF.

The gene calls are TRBV5-5 and TRBJ1-1; D gene uncertain. CDR1 and CDR2 from the germline V gene are SGHKS and YYEKEE (reference sequence). Trimming cost V 3 bases and J 0 bases, with 9 bases left between them. CDR3 length: 14 amino acids. The CDR3 DNA is TGTGCCAGCAGCTCCGTTGGGCTGAACACTGAAGCTTTCTTT. Its translation is CASSSVGLNTEAFF.

This clone has only one observation. The germline gene is not matched at one end of the junction; a read error may be the cause. The J gene is TRBJ2-5, the V gene TRBV6-5; 10 bases line up with TRBD2. CDR3 length: 12 amino acids. Germline loops: CDR1 MNHEY, CDR2 SVGAGI. The CDR3 loop reads CASRTSGQDSHF. The CDR3 coding sequence is TGTGCCAGCAGGACTAGCGGGCAGGATAGTCACTTC.

Here the CDR3 reads CASSPVNEQFF. In nucleotides, the CDR3 is TGTGCCAGCAGCCCCGTCAATGAGCAGTTCTTC. The rearrangement joins TRBV11-2 to TRBJ2-1; D ambiguous. Germline-derived CDR1 and CDR2 are SGHAT and FQNNGV. V lost 5 bases and J lost 6, with 5 bases in between. The CDR3 consists of 11 residues.

The chain combines TRBV7-9 with TRBJ1-1; D ambiguous. The V gene's germline CDR1 is SEHNR and CDR2 FQNEAQ (reference sequence). The CDR3 contains 13 residues. Trimming left V 1 base short and J 1 base short, with 4 bases between. CDR3 nucleotide sequence: TGTGCCAGCAGCTTAGACAGGAACACTGAAGCTTTCTTT. This codes for CASSLDRNTEAFF.

A single count supports this clone. The chain carries TRBV5-1 and TRBJ1-3; the match to TRBD1 covers 7 bases. The CDR3 is 16 residues long. J lost 0 bases, V lost 4 bases, and 7 bases had no gene match. The germline gives CDR1 SGHRS, CDR2 YFSETQ. The CDR3 protein is CASSRTGALSGNTIYF. The CDR3 nucleotides are TGCGCCAGCAGCCGTACAGGGGCCCTCTCTGGAAACACCATATATTTT.

The genes are TRBV4-3 and TRBJ1-1; TRBD1 aligns across 8 bases. Germline trimming cut 0 bases from V and 9 bases from J; bases unmatched to any gene: 6. Germline loops: CDR1 LGHNA, CDR2 YSLEER. This CDR3 has 14 residues. The CDR3 DNA follows: TGCGCCAGCAGCCAAGAGCCGACAGGGGTAAAAGCTTTCTTT. Protein product: CASSQEPTGVKAFF.

The V gene is TRBV2, the J gene TRBJ2-1, with a tentative D call TRBD2 (6 bases). The CDR3 runs 15 residues. V dropped 6 bases and J dropped 0 bases, with 12 bases sitting between them. From germline, CDR1 is SNHLY and CDR2 FYNNEI. CDR3 region: CASRGGLSSYNEQFF. As DNA, the CDR3 is TGTGCCAGCAGGGGGGGACTGTCCTCCTACAATGAGCAGTTCTTC.

The rearrangement joins TRBV4-3 to TRBJ2-7; the D gene is possibly TRBD1 (5 bases). The V end was cut by 4 bases, the J end by 5 bases, with 21 bases between. The CDR3 covers 16 residues. Germline-derived CDR1 and CDR2 are LGHNA and YSLEER. CDR3 sequence (DNA): TGCGCCAGCAGCCTAGGGGTGACAAGGTTTACTGACGAGCAGTACTTC. It is translated as CASSLGVTRFTDEQYF.

V gene TRBV29-1 combines with J gene TRBJ1-1; D gene uncertain. Trimming removed 4 bases at V and 1 base at J, with 10 bases between. Looked up from germline, CDR1 is SQVTM and CDR2 is ANQGSEA. The CDR3 has 13 residues. CDR3 sequence reads: CSVVLTSNTEAFF. CDR3 sequence (DNA): TGCAGCGTTGTGTTGACATCGAACACTGAAGCTTTCTTT.